This TCR beta chain comes out of a study of T cell repertoires in cytomegalovirus infection. Study-level background: An indication of both CMV infection and matching HLA type came from public TCR beta signatures.

There are a few counts of this clonotype. What it recognizes is unknown. Germline V gene data show CDR1 as SGHTA and CDR2 as FQGNSA. The CDR3 sequence is 20 residues long. With V trimmed by 5 bases and J by 5 bases, 17 bases remained unmatched. Each CDR3 protein gets one entry after TCRdb re-called the reads with MiXCR. The table has 160,000 or so distinct CDR3 sequences, roughly 21% seen once; the top ten hold more than 25%. The sequencing used CD8+ T cells from cultured PBMCs, collected from culture after CMV antigen stimulation. The TCR originated in a human donor in good health (CMV status not recorded). Some clones in this sample may be carry-over from other donors' samples. The rearrangement joins TRBV7-2 to TRBJ2-1, with TRBD2 matching over 14 bases. The CDR3 sequence is CASSPLPGTSGGRLNNEQFF. The CDR3 DNA follows: TGTGCCAGCAGCCCCTTACCCGGGACTAGCGGGGGCCGGCTAAACAATGAGCAGTTCTTC.